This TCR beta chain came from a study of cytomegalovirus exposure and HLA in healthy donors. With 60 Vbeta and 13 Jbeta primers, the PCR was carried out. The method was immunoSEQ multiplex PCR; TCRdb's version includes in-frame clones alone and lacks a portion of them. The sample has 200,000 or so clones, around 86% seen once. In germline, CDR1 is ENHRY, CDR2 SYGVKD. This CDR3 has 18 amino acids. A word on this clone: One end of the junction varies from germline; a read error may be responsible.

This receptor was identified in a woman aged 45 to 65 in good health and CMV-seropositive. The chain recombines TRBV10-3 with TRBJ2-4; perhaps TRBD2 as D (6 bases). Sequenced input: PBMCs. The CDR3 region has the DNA TGTGCCATCAGTGAGAAAGAGTCGACCGCACCCGGGAGAAACAGTCAGTACTTC. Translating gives CAISEKESTAPGRNSQYF.